A selection of T cell receptor beta chains follows, all from one sample in a study of blood T cell repertoires in COVID-19. Repertoires were generated with immunoSEQ multiplex PCR, while TCRdb's copy carries only in-frame clones and drops some. The sample has a few hundred thousand clones; 82% are singletons. The specimen sequenced was peripheral blood. Receptors originate from a woman under 30 with acute or convalescent COVID-19. Both conserved end residues are part of each CDR3. The order of the fields is D gene, V gene, clone size, J gene, CDR3 protein, CDR3 DNA. D genes are given only for firm matches. Clone size is stated in some rows and not others, as once, few, many or a class when expanded.

D: TRBD1; V: TRBV2; size: once; J: TRBJ1-5; CDR3: CASSRTGYSNQPQHF; DNA: TGTGCCAGCAGTCGGACAGGATATAGCAATCAGCCCCAGCATTTT
D: TRBD1; V: TRBV14; size: few; J: TRBJ1-2; CDR3: CASSQAGQGDGYTF; DNA: TGTGCCAGCAGCCAAGCGGGACAGGGAGATGGCTACACCTTC
D: NA; V: TRBV9; size: NA; J: TRBJ1-1; CDR3: CASSVASGGTEAFF; DNA: TGTGCCAGCAGCGTAGCTTCCGGGGGCACTGAAGCTTTCTTT
D: NA; V: TRBV28; size: NA; J: TRBJ2-3; CDR3: CASSFLGGGTDTQYF; DNA: TGTGCCAGCAGTTTTTTAGGGGGTGGGACAGATACGCAGTATTTT
D: NA; V: TRBV7-2; size: NA; J: TRBJ1-2; CDR3: CASSPAGFGYGYTF; DNA: TGTGCCAGCAGCCCAGCGGGGTTTGGCTATGGCTACACCTTC
D: NA; V: TRBV6-2/TRBV6-3; size: NA; J: TRBJ2-7; CDR3: CASSYFEGWYEQYF; DNA: TGTGCCAGCAGTTACTTTGAGGGTTGGTACGAGCAGTACTTC
D: NA; V: TRBV6-5; size: NA; J: TRBJ1-2; CDR3: CASSYSARGYNYGYTF; DNA: TGTGCCAGCAGTTACTCGGCCAGGGGTTATAACTATGGCTACACCTTC
D: TRBD1; V: TRBV19; size: NA; J: TRBJ1-5; CDR3: CASSISSRGLYKPQHF; DNA: TGTGCCAGTAGTATTTCTTCCAGGGGGCTATATAAGCCCCAGCATTTT
D: NA; V: TRBV4-2; size: NA; J: TRBJ1-1; CDR3: CASSPLRGNTEAFF; DNA: TGTGCCAGCAGCCCGCTAAGGGGCAACACTGAAGCTTTCTTT
D: NA; V: TRBV28; size: NA; J: TRBJ1-2; CDR3: CASSFCRDCGYTF; DNA: TGTGCCAGCAGTTTCTGCAGGGATTGTGGCTACACCTTC
D: TRBD1; V: TRBV27; size: NA; J: TRBJ1-5; CDR3: CASSLTGANQPQHF; DNA: TGTGCCAGCAGTCTGACAGGGGCCAATCAGCCCCAGCATTTT
D: TRBD2; V: TRBV28; size: NA; J: TRBJ2-3; CDR3: CASSLAGVADTQYF; DNA: TGTGCCAGCAGCTTAGCGGGAGTTGCAGATACGCAGTATTTT
D: NA; V: TRBV6-2/TRBV6-3; size: NA; J: TRBJ1-5; CDR3: CASSYSGQPQHF; DNA: TGTGCCAGCAGTTACTCCGGTCAGCCCCAGCATTTT
D: NA; V: TRBV6-5; size: NA; J: TRBJ1-2; CDR3: CASSFEGYGYTF; DNA: TGTGCCAGCAGTTTCGAGGGCTATGGCTACACCTTC
D: TRBD2; V: TRBV19; size: NA; J: TRBJ2-5; CDR3: CASSMGTTSGSGQETQYF; DNA: TGTGCCAGTAGTATGGGGACGACTAGCGGGAGTGGGCAAGAGACCCAGTACTTC
D: TRBD2; V: TRBV19; size: NA; J: TRBJ2-2; CDR3: CASSIELAGGPNTGELFF; DNA: TGTGCCAGTAGTATAGAACTAGCGGGAGGACCGAACACCGGGGAGCTGTTTTTT
D: TRBD2; V: TRBV20-1; size: once; J: TRBJ2-2; CDR3: CSASKSGRSNTGELFF; DNA: TGCAGTGCTAGTAAAAGCGGGAGGTCGAACACCGGGGAGCTGTTTTTT
D: TRBD2; V: TRBV18; size: once; J: TRBJ2-1; CDR3: CASSPPLSRTSGYNEQFF; DNA: TGTGCCAGCTCACCACCGCTTTCCCGGACTAGCGGTTACAATGAGCAGTTCTTC
D: TRBD1; V: TRBV30; size: NA; J: TRBJ2-2; CDR3: CAWSVSDRDTGELFF; DNA: TGTGCCTGGAGTGTTTCGGACAGGGACACCGGGGAGCTGTTTTTT
D: NA; V: TRBV27; size: NA; J: TRBJ2-7; CDR3: CASSRAGGSYEQYF; DNA: TGTGCCAGCAGCCGGGCCGGGGGAAGCTACGAGCAGTACTTC
D: NA; V: TRBV19; size: NA; J: TRBJ2-5; CDR3: CASSLQGWETQYF; DNA: TGTGCCAGTAGTCTACAGGGTTGGGAGACCCAGTACTTC
D: TRBD1; V: TRBV30; size: NA; J: TRBJ1-1; CDR3: CAWSDLIRDRGGVNTEAFF; DNA: TGTGCCTGGAGTGACCTCATCAGGGACAGGGGAGGGGTGAACACTGAAGCTTTCTTT
D: NA; V: TRBV11-2; size: NA; J: TRBJ1-1; CDR3: CAIRTVMNTEAFF; DNA: TGTGCCATTCGGACAGTCATGAACACTGAAGCTTTCTTT
D: NA; V: TRBV27; size: NA; J: TRBJ2-3; CDR3: CASSPGRTDTQYF; DNA: TGTGCCAGCAGTCCGGGTCGCACAGATACGCAGTATTTT
D: TRBD1; V: TRBV7-2; size: NA; J: TRBJ1-3; CDR3: CASSLGQALSSGNTIYF; DNA: TGTGCCAGCAGCTTGGGACAGGCGTTAAGCTCTGGAAACACCATATATTTT
D: NA; V: TRBV18; size: NA; J: TRBJ1-1; CDR3: CASSPAAVRGTEAFF; DNA: TGTGCCAGCTCACCCGCGGCGGTTCGAGGGACTGAAGCTTTCTTT
D: TRBD2; V: TRBV5-8; size: NA; J: TRBJ2-5; CDR3: CASSLRIAGGVETQYF; DNA: TGTGCCAGCAGCTTACGTATAGCGGGAGGAGTAGAGACCCAGTACTTC
D: NA; V: TRBV20-1; size: few; J: TRBJ2-3; CDR3: CSAAGGDTQYF; DNA: TGCAGTGCCGCCGGTGGAGATACGCAGTATTTT
D: NA; V: TRBV27; size: once; J: TRBJ1-1; CDR3: CASSIARRGTEAFF; DNA: TGTGCCAGCAGCATCGCTCGACGGGGCACTGAAGCTTTCTTT
D: NA; V: TRBV19; size: NA; J: TRBJ2-3; CDR3: CASSIGVGDTQYF; DNA: TGTGCCAGTAGTATAGGAGTTGGAGATACGCAGTATTTT
D: TRBD1; V: TRBV10-2; size: NA; J: TRBJ2-7; CDR3: CASTEGQVNDEQYF; DNA: TGCGCCAGCACCGAGGGACAGGTCAACGACGAGCAGTACTTC
D: TRBD2; V: TRBV19; size: NA; J: TRBJ2-7; CDR3: CASSIQAGNAYEQYF; DNA: TGTGCCAGTAGTATTCAAGCGGGGAACGCCTACGAGCAGTACTTC
D: NA; V: TRBV5-4; size: NA; J: TRBJ2-5; CDR3: CASRADGTLRETQYF; DNA: TGTGCCAGCAGAGCGGACGGGACTCTTAGAGAGACCCAGTACTTC
D: TRBD2; V: TRBV4-1; size: once; J: TRBJ2-5; CDR3: CASSPSARLAGGPRETQYF; DNA: TGCGCCAGCAGCCCCTCTGCGAGGCTAGCGGGAGGCCCCAGAGAGACCCAGTACTTC
D: TRBD1; V: TRBV18; size: NA; J: TRBJ1-2; CDR3: CASSQGQGTTYGYTF; DNA: TGTGCCAGCTCCCAAGGACAGGGAACCACTTATGGCTACACCTTC
D: TRBD2; V: TRBV10-2; size: few; J: TRBJ2-5; CDR3: CASGTSGRETQYF; DNA: TGCGCCAGCGGGACTAGCGGGAGAGAGACCCAGTACTTC